Listed below are T cell receptor beta chains from one sample, sequenced in a study of sequential checkpoint blockade in melanoma. Clones were read by immunoSEQ multiplex PCR, and TCRdb kept only the in-frame ones, dropping some. The table records 30,000 or so clones, 86% of them present only once. Here the sequenced sample was CD8+ T cells sorted from blood (inferred from file names), taken from a patient given nivolumab and ipilimumab in sequence. Receptors were obtained from a human donor with melanoma. Each CDR3 is given with its conserved first and last residue. D genes are given only for firm matches. Expanded clones are given a class, and other clones once, few, many or no size at all.

TRBV10-2	TRBJ2-3	.	TRBD2	CASLRLAGEGDTQYF	TGCGCCAGCCTTCGACTAGCGGGAGAGGGGGATACGCAGTATTTT
TRBV7-9	TRBJ2-3	.	TRBD2	CASSLVAGGHDTQYF	TGTGCCAGCAGCTTAGTTGCGGGGGGGCATGATACGCAGTATTTT
TRBV19	TRBJ1-4	.	.	CASGTFNLFF	TGTGCCAGCGGGACATTTAATTTGTTTTTT
TRBV27	TRBJ2-3	.	.	CASSLWPRSLTDTQYF	TGTGCCAGCAGTTTATGGCCACGAAGTTTGACAGATACGCAGTATTTT
TRBV28	TRBJ2-2	.	TRBD1	CATRTGWAGELFF	TGTGCCACCCGGACAGGGTGGGCCGGGGAGCTGTTTTTT
TRBV5-4	TRBJ2-6	.	TRBD1	CASSYDRDTGANVLTF	TGTGCCAGCAGCTATGACAGGGATACTGGGGCCAACGTCCTGACTTTC
TRBV7-6	TRBJ2-1	.	.	CASSLTGPPEQFF	TGTGCCAGCAGCCTTACAGGGCCGCCCGAGCAGTTCTTC
TRBV19	TRBJ1-1	medium-sized	.	CASRLAGLNTEAFF	TGTGCCAGTAGGTTGGCAGGGCTCAACACTGAAGCTTTCTTT
TRBV27	TRBJ1-5	once	.	CASSPQISGEPQHF	TGTGCCAGCAGTCCCCAAATTTCGGGGGAGCCCCAGCATTTT
TRBV9	TRBJ2-2	once	.	CASSGGTGELFF	TGTGCCAGCAGCGGAGGGACCGGGGAGCTGTTTTTT
TRBV10-3	TRBJ2-7	.	TRBD1	CAIMTGQGGYEQYF	TGTGCCATCATGACGGGACAGGGAGGGTACGAGCAGTACTTC
TRBV6-5	TRBJ2-7	once	.	CASSYSNRGRAGEQYF	TGTGCCAGCAGTTACTCAAACCGGGGTCGGGCGGGGGAGCAGTACTTC
TRBV7-8	TRBJ2-2	.	.	CASSQGFASEPNTGELFF	TGTGCCAGCAGCCAAGGGTTTGCTAGCGAACCGAACACCGGGGAGCTGTTTTTT
TRBV27	TRBJ1-1	.	.	CASSLGGLVTEAFF	TGTGCCAGCAGTTTGGGGGGGCTAGTCACTGAAGCTTTCTTT
TRBV4-2	TRBJ2-7	.	TRBD2	CASSHPAGVNSYEQYF	TGTGCCAGCAGCCATCCAGCGGGAGTAAATTCCTACGAGCAGTACTTC
TRBV5-4	TRBJ2-1	.	.	CASSLEDEQFF	TGTGCCAGCAGCTTAGAGGATGAGCAGTTCTTC
TRBV5-1	TRBJ1-4	once	TRBD1	CASSVRQGVNEKLFF	TGCGCCAGCAGCGTTCGACAGGGGGTTAATGAAAAACTGTTTTTT
TRBV4-3	TRBJ1-2	once	.	CASSQDAAGVNYGYTF	TGCGCCAGCAGCCAAGATGCGGCAGGGGTTAACTATGGCTACACCTTC
TRBV5-8	TRBJ2-3	.	.	CASSFVFEHTDTQYF	TGTGCCAGCAGCTTTGTCTTCGAGCATACAGATACGCAGTATTTT
TRBV7-6	TRBJ2-7	once	.	CASSLNFRSWEQYF	TGTGCCAGCAGCTTAAATTTCAGGTCTTGGGAGCAGTACTTC
TRBV27	TRBJ2-1	.	TRBD1	CASSFQGAYNEQFF	TGTGCCAGCAGTTTTCAGGGGGCCTACAATGAGCAGTTCTTC
TRBV19	TRBJ1-5	.	TRBD1	CASSPRTGWGNQPQHF	TGTGCCAGTAGTCCACGGACAGGCTGGGGCAATCAGCCCCAGCATTTT
TRBV19	TRBJ2-3	.	.	CASSILLDKATDTQYF	TGTGCCAGTAGTATTTTACTGGACAAGGCCACAGATACGCAGTATTTT
TRBV4-1	TRBJ2-7	.	TRBD2	CASSQAPGLAGGGSEQYF	TGCGCCAGCAGCCAGGCACCGGGACTAGCGGGAGGGGGATCCGAGCAGTACTTC
TRBV19	TRBJ2-2	.	TRBD1	CASSIQGDTGELFF	TGTGCCAGTAGTATACAGGGGGACACCGGGGAGCTGTTTTTT
TRBV5-1	TRBJ2-3	.	TRBD2	CASSARLAGGTDTQYF	TGCGCCAGCAGCGCGAGACTAGCGGGGGGCACAGATACGCAGTATTTT
TRBV27	TRBJ2-7	.	.	CASSPIGFYEQYF	TGTGCCAGCAGTCCAATCGGGTTTTACGAGCAGTACTTC
TRBV27	TRBJ1-2	.	.	CASSPMTGNYGYTF	TGTGCCAGCAGCCCGATGACGGGTAACTATGGCTACACCTTC
TRBV27	TRBJ2-7	.	.	CASTPRGPSSYEQYF	TGTGCCAGCACCCCAAGGGGTCCATCCTCCTACGAGCAGTACTTC
TRBV2	TRBJ2-3	.	TRBD2	CASSVVRAGPQSSTDTQYF	TGTGCCAGCAGTGTGGTCCGAGCGGGGCCACAGTCTAGCACAGATACGCAGTATTTT
TRBV7-9	TRBJ2-7	.	.	CASSLGSLDSGYEQYF	TGTGCCAGCAGCTTAGGATCCCTCGACAGTGGCTACGAGCAGTACTTC
TRBV4-3	TRBJ1-6	.	.	CASSQDPTSSYNSPLHF	TGCGCCAGCAGCCAAGACCCCACCAGCTCCTATAATTCACCCCTCCACTTT
TRBV6-1	TRBJ2-1	.	TRBD1	CASSEYRGTYNEQFF	TGTGCCAGCAGTGAATACAGGGGAACCTACAATGAGCAGTTCTTC
TRBV10-3	TRBJ1-5	.	TRBD1	CAISLTGSNQPQHF	TGTGCCATCAGTTTGACAGGGAGCAATCAGCCCCAGCATTTT
TRBV27	TRBJ2-2	few	TRBD1	CASSLRTGGTGELFF	TGTGCCAGCAGTCTCCGGACAGGGGGCACCGGGGAGCTGTTTTTT
TRBV5-6	TRBJ2-7	.	.	CASSLGGGVYEQYF	TGTGCCAGCAGCTTGGGGGGCGGAGTCTACGAGCAGTACTTC
TRBV11-2	TRBJ1-3	.	.	CASSWGGVAGNTIYF	TGTGCCAGCAGCTGGGGAGGGGTGGCTGGAAACACCATATATTTT
TRBV5-6	TRBJ1-1	.	TRBD1	CASSTGQDKLEAFF	TGTGCCAGCAGTACGGGACAGGACAAACTGGAAGCTTTCTTT
TRBV5-1	TRBJ2-1	once	TRBD2	CASSLEAGGPYNEQFF	TGCGCCAGCAGCTTGGAGGCGGGGGGGCCCTATAATGAGCAGTTCTTC
TRBV4-1	TRBJ1-5	medium-sized	.	CASSQGNNQPQHF	TGCGCCAGCAGCCAGGGCAACAATCAGCCCCAGCATTTT
TRBV14	TRBJ2-7	.	.	CASSQSSIPYEQYF	TGTGCCAGCAGCCAATCATCTATCCCCTACGAGCAGTACTTC
TRBV5-6	TRBJ2-5	.	.	CASRTGFRRGTQYF	TGTGCCAGCAGGACCGGCTTCCGACGGGGGACCCAGTACTTC